This T cell receptor beta chain was sequenced during a study of CD8 T cells in ankylosing spondylitis. Study-level points and caveats: One TCR beta motif, made up of several highly homologous variants, appeared characteristic of ankylosing spondylitis blood. Reports of some motif variants in reactive arthritis synovial fluid and blood predate this one.

V lost 4 bases and J lost 4; bases outside the gene matches: 7. The germline CDR1 and CDR2 sequences are MDHEN and SYDVKM. The CDR3 totals 15 residues. Scientists made TCR beta libraries using quantitative 5'-RACE with molecular barcodes. A single record per CDR3 protein comes from TCRdb applying MiXCR to the 5' RACE reads. The sample contains around 480,000 distinct CDR3 sequences, 15% to 20% of which appear only once. Only a few counts were recorded for this clonotype. Its antigen is not known. The specimen was blood, either unsorted or a sorted T cell fraction (not recorded which). V usage is TRBV28 and J usage is TRBJ2-7; TRBD2 aligns across 10 bases. The sequence came from a male donor with ankylosing spondylitis. The CDR3 reads CASSSPGLASYEQYF. The CDR3 nucleotides are TGTGCCAGCAGTTCCCCGGGACTAGCGAGTTACGAGCAGTACTTC.